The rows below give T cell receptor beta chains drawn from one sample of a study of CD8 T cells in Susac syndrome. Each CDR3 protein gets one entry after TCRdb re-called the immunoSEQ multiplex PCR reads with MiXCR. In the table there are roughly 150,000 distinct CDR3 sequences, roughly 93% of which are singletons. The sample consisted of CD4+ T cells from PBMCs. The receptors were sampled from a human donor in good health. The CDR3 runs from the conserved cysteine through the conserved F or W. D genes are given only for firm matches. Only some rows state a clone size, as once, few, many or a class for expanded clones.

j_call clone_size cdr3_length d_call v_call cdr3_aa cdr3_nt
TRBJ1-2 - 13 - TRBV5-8 CASSLLVGYGYTF TGTGCCAGCAGCTTGTTGGTCGGCTATGGCTACACCTTC
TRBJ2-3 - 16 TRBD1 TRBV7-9 CASSHVGQKMTDTQYF TGTGCCAGCAGCCATGTGGGACAGAAAATGACAGATACGCAGTATTTT
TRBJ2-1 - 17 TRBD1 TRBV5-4 CASSLAALGQGPKKEFF TGTGCCAGCAGCTTGGCGGCGTTGGGACAGGGTCCCAAGAAGGAGTTCTTC
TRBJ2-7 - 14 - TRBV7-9 CASRLAGQGYEQYF TGTGCCAGCAGATTAGCGGGACAGGGCTACGAGCAGTACTTC
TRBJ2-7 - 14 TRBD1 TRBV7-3 CASSPGTGLGEQYF TGTGCCAGCAGCCCCGGGACAGGTTTGGGCGAGCAGTACTTC
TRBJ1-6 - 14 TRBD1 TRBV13 CASSLTGGGSPLHF TGTGCCAGCAGCTTGACAGGGGGAGGATCACCCCTCCACTTT
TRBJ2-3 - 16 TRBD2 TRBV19 CASSPVPGGSTDTQYF TGTGCCAGTAGTCCCGTACCGGGGGGAAGCACAGATACGCAGTATTTT
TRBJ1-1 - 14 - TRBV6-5 CASTYLGGNTEAFF TGTGCCAGCACCTATCTAGGGGGGAACACTGAAGCTTTCTTT
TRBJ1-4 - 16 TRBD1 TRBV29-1 CSVKKLRDRGNEKLFF TGCAGCGTCAAAAAGCTCCGGGACAGAGGAAATGAAAAACTGTTTTTT
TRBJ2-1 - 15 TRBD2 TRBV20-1 CSASPGTSGYNEQFF TGCAGTGCTAGCCCCGGGACTAGCGGGTACAATGAGCAGTTCTTC
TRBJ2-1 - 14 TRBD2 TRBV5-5 CASSLRGGNNEQFF TGTGCCAGCAGCCTGCGGGGGGGTAACAATGAGCAGTTCTTC
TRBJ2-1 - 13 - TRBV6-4 CASSDLGGYEQFF TGTGCCAGCAGTGACCTAGGGGGGTATGAGCAGTTCTTC
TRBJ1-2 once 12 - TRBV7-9 CASSPRQAGYTF TGTGCCAGCAGCCCTCGACAGGCGGGCTACACCTTC
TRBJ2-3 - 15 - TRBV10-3 CAISNRDISTDTQYF TGTGCCATCAGTAACCGGGACATATCCACAGATACGCAGTATTTT
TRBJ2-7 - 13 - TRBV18 CASSPGQTDEQYF TGTGCCAGCTCACCCGGACAGACTGACGAGCAGTACTTC
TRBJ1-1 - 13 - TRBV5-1 CASSLGAGPEAFF TGCGCCAGCAGCTTGGGGGCAGGCCCTGAAGCTTTCTTT
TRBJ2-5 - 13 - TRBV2 CASSVNSQETQYF TGTGCCAGCAGTGTAAACAGCCAAGAGACCCAGTACTTC
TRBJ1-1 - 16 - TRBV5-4 CASSLGLEGLDTEVFF TGTGCCAGCAGCTTGGGCCTAGAGGGGTTAGACACTGAAGTTTTCTTT
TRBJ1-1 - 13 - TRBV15 CATSRGGNTEAFF TGTGCCACCAGCAGAGGGGGAAACACTGAAGCTTTCTTT
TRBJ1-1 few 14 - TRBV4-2 CASSQDPENTEAFF TGTGCCAGCAGCCAAGACCCGGAGAACACTGAAGCTTTCTTT
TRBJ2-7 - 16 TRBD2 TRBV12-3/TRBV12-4 CASSSSGGQVMYEQYF TGTGCCAGCAGTTCCTCGGGAGGGCAGGTGATGTACGAGCAGTACTTC
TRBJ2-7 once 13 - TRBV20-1 CSARIPGPNEQYF TGCAGTGCTAGAATCCCGGGACCCAACGAGCAGTACTTC
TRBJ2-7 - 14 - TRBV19 CASSIAATGGEQYF TGTGCCAGTAGTATAGCCGCCACCGGGGGCGAGCAGTACTTC
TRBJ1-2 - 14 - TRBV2 CASSAGGMGYGYTF TGTGCCAGCAGTGCTGGGGGGATGGGGTATGGCTACACCTTC
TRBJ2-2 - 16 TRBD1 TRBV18 CASSPWTGGNTGELFF TGTGCCAGCTCACCGTGGACAGGGGGGAACACCGGGGAGCTGTTTTTT
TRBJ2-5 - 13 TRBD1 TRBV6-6 CASSYSRGQTQYF TGTGCCAGCAGTTACTCGAGGGGGCAGACCCAGTACTTC
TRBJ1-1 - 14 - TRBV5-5 CASSFSVGNTEAFF TGTGCCAGCAGCTTTTCGGTGGGGAACACTGAAGCTTTCTTT
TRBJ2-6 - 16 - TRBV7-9 CASSLGDPPGANVLTF TGTGCCAGCAGCTTAGGGGACCCACCTGGGGCCAACGTCCTGACTTTC
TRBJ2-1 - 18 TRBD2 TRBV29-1 CSGGPGTSGASSYNEQFF TGCAGCGGGGGACCCGGGACTAGCGGGGCCTCCTCCTACAATGAGCAGTTCTTC
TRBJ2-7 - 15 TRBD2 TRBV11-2 CASSLELAGLYEQYF TGTGCCAGCAGCTTAGAACTAGCGGGGTTGTACGAGCAGTACTTC
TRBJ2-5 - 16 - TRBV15 CATSQNPGIFGETQYF TGTGCCACCAGCCAGAACCCCGGGATTTTTGGGGAGACCCAGTACTTC
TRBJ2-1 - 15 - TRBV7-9 CASSFTGTGDNEQFF TGTGCCAGCAGCTTCACCGGGACCGGAGACAATGAGCAGTTCTTC
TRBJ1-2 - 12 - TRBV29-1 CSVEDRYNGYTF TGCAGCGTTGAAGATCGGTATAACGGCTACACCTTC
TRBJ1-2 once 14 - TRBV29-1 CSVEFSGTPYGYTF TGCAGCGTTGAGTTCTCCGGGACACCCTATGGCTACACCTTC
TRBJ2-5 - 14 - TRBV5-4 CASSAVEGQETQYF TGTGCCAGCAGCGCCGTCGAAGGCCAAGAGACCCAGTACTTC
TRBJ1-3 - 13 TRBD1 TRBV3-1 CASSQGTGDFIYF TGTGCCAGCAGCCAAGGGACAGGGGATTTCATATATTTT
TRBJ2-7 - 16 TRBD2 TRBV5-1 CASSFGLAGESYEQYF TGCGCCAGCAGCTTCGGACTAGCGGGGGAATCCTACGAGCAGTACTTC
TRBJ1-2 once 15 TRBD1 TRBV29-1 CSADPGTGGSYGYTF TGCAGCGCTGACCCCGGGACAGGGGGTTCCTATGGCTACACCTTC
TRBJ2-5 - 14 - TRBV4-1 CASSQEGKRETQYF TGCGCCAGCAGCCAAGAGGGCAAGCGAGAGACCCAGTACTTC
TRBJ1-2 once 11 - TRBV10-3 CAITSNYGYTF TGTGCCATCACCAGTAACTATGGCTACACCTTC
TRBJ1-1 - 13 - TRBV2 CASKVFLNTEAFF TGTGCCAGCAAGGTTTTCCTCAACACTGAAGCTTTCTTT
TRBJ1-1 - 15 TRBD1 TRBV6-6 CASNPPGQGNTEAFF TGTGCCAGCAACCCCCCGGGACAGGGAAACACTGAAGCTTTCTTT
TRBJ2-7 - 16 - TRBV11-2 CASSPLAGRASYEQYF TGTGCCAGCAGTCCCCTGGCGGGACGGGCCTCCTACGAGCAGTACTTC
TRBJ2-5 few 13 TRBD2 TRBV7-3 CASSPAGGETQYF TGTGCCAGCAGCCCCGCGGGGGGGGAGACCCAGTACTTC
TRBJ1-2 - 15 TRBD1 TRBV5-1 CASSSRTGASYGYTF TGCGCCAGCAGCTCCCGGACAGGGGCATCCTATGGCTACACCTTC
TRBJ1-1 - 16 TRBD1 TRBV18 CASSLHMTGYNTEAFF TGTGCCAGCTCACTTCATATGACAGGGTACAACACTGAAGCTTTCTTT
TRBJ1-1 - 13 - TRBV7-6 CASSPTGLTEAFF TGTGCCAGCAGCCCGACCGGACTCACTGAAGCTTTCTTT
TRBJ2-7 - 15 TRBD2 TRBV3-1 CASSQDLSHGREQYF TGTGCCAGCAGCCAAGATTTAAGTCACGGGAGGGAGCAGTACTTC
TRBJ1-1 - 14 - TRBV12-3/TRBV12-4 CASSPSARATEAFF TGTGCCAGCAGTCCGTCTGCTCGGGCCACTGAAGCTTTCTTT
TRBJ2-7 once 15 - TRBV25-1 CASKSVGRGVEEQYF TGTGCCAGCAAATCGGTGGGCAGGGGGGTGGAAGAGCAGTACTTC
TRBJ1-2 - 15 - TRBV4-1 CASSQGVAQRNGYTF TGCGCCAGCAGCCAAGGGGTGGCACAGCGGAATGGCTACACCTTC